A single TCR beta chain is shown here with its context. Its antigen is currently unknown. Other DNA sequences in this sample translate to the same CDR3. The data originate from a study of shared clonotypes between healthy human individuals. Study findings and constraints: Memory subsets generally showed smaller estimated richness than naive subsets did. Approximately 5.4% of naive CD4 clonotypes were common to several donors.

The junction had 6 bases not matched to a gene; V was cut back by 3 bases and J by 0 bases. The CDR3 has 16 amino acids. Germline values: CDR1 MNHEY, CDR2 SMNVEV (reference sequence). TCRdb's copy holds only in-frame clones and misses some; the assay was immunoSEQ multiplex PCR. The sample carries about 2.4 million clones, more than 85% recorded once. Sequenced sample: naive CD4+ T cells from PBMCs. As to subset: CD45RA+ positively selected. This clonotype was sampled from a man younger than 35 in good health. Some clones in this sample may be carry-over from other donors' samples. J is TRBJ1-1 and V is TRBV27; TRBD1 aligns across 8 bases. The CDR3 sequence: CASSFGRQGMNTEAFF. CDR3 DNA: TGTGCCAGCAGTTTCGGGCGACAGGGGATGAACACTGAAGCTTTCTTT.